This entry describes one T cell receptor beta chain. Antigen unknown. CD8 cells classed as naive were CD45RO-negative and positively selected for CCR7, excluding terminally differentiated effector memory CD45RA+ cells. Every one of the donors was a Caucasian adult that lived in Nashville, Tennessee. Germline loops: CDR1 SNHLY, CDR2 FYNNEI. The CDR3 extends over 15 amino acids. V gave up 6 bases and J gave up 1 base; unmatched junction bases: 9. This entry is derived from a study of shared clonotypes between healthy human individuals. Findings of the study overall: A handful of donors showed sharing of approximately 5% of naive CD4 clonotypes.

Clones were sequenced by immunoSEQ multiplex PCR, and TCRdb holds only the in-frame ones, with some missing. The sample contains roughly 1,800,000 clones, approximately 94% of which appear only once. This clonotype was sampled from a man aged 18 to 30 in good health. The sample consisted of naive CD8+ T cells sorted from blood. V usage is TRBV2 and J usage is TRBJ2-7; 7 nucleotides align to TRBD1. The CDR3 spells CASSHSDRVSYEQYF. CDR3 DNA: TGTGCCAGCAGCCACTCCGACAGGGTGTCCTACGAGCAGTACTTC.